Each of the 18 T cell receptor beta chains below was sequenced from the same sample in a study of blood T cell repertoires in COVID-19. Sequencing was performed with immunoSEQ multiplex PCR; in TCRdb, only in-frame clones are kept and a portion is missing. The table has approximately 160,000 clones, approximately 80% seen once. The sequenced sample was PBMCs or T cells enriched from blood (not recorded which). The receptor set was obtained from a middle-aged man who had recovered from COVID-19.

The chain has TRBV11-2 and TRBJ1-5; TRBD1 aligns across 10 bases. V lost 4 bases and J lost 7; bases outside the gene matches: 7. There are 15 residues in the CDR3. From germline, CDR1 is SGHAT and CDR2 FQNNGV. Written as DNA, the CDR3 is TGTGCCAGCAGCTCCGGGACAGGGGTGGGGCAGCCCCAGCATTTT. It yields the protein CASSSGTGVGQPQHF. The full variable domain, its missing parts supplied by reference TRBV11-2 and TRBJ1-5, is EAGVAQSPRYKIIEKRQSVAFWCNPISGHATLYWYQQILGQGPKLLIQFQNNGVVDDSQLPKDRFSAERLKGVDSTLKIQPAKLEDSAVYLCASSSGTGVGQPQHFGDGTRLSIL.

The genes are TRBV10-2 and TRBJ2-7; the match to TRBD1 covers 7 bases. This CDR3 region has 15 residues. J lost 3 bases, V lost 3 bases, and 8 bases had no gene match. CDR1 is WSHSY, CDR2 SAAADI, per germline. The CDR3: CASSDTGTVNYEQYF. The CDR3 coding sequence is TGCGCCAGCAGTGATACCGGGACAGTAAACTACGAGCAGTACTTC.

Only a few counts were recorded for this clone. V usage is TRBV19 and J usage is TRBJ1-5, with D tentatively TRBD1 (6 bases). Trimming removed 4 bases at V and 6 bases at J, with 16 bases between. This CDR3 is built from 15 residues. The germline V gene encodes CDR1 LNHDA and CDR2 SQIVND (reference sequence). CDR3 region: CASSKGGAASQPQHF. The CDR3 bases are TGTGCCAGTAGTAAAGGGGGGGCGGCGAGTCAGCCCCAGCATTTT.

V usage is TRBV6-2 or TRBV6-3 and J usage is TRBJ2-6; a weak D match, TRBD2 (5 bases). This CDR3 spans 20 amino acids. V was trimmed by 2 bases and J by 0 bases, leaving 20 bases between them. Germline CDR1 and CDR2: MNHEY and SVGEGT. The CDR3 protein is CASSYAGSRSENSGANVLTF. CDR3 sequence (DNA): TGTGCCAGCAGTTACGCGGGTAGTCGGAGTGAGAACTCTGGGGCCAACGTCCTGACTTTC.

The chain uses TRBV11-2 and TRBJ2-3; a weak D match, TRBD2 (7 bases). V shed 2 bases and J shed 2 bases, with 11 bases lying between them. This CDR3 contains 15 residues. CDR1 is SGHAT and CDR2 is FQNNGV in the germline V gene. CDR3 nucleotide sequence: TGTGCCAGCAGCTTACGGGGGGCGCCCACAGATACGCAGTATTTT. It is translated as CASSLRGAPTDTQYF. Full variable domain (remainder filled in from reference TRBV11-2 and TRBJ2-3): EAGVAQSPRYKIIEKRQSVAFWCNPISGHATLYWYQQILGQGPKLLIQFQNNGVVDDSQLPKDRFSAERLKGVDSTLKIQPAKLEDSAVYLCASSLRGAPTDTQYFGPGTRLTVL.

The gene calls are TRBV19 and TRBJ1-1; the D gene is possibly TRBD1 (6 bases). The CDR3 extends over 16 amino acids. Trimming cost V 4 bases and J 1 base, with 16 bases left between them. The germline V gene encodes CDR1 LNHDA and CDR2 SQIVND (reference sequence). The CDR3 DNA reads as TGTGCCAGTAGTACCCCGCCCGGGACACCGAACACTGAAGCTTTCTTT. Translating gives CASSTPPGTPNTEAFF. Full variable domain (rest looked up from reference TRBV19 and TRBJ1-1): DGGITQSPKYLFRKEGQNVTLSCEQNLNHDAMYWYRQDPGQGLRLIYYSQIVNDFQKGDIAEGYSVSREKKESFPLTVTSAQKNPTAFYLCASSTPPGTPNTEAFFGQGTRLTVV.

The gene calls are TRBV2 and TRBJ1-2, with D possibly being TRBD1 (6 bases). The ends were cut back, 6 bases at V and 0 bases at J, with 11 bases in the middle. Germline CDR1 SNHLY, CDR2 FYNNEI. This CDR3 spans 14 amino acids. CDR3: CASRLGGPNYGYTF. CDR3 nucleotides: TGTGCCAGCAGATTAGGGGGTCCTAACTATGGCTACACCTTC.

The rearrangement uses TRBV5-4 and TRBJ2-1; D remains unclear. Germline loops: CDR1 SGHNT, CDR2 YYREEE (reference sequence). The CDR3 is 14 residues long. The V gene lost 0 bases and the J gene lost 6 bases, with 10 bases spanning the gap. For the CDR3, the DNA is TGTGCCAGCAGCTTGGCACTGAATCCCAATGAGCAGTTCTTC. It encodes CASSLALNPNEQFF.

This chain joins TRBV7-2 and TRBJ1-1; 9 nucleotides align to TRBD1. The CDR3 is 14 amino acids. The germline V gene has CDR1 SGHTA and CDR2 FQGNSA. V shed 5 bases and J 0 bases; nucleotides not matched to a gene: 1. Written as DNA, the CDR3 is TGTGCCAGCAGCGGACAGGGGATGAACACTGAAGCTTTCTTT. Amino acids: CASSGQGMNTEAFF.

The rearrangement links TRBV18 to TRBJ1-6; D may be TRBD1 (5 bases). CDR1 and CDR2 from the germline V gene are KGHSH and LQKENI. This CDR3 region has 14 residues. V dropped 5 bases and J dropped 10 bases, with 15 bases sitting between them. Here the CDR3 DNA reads TGTGCCAGCTCAGCCGGGACGGGAGTATCACCCCTCCACTTT. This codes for CASSAGTGVSPLHF.

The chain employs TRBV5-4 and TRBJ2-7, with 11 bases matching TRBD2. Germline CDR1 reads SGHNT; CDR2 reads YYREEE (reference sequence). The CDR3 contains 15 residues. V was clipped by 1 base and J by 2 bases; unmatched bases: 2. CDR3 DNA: TGTGCCAGCAGCTTGCAACTAGCGGGGGCCTACGAGCAGTACGTC. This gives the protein CASSLQLAGAYEQYV.

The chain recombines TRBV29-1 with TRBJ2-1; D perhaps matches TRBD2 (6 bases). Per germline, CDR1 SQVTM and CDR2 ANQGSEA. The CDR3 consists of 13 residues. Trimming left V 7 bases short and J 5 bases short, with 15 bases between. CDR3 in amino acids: CSDRWGDHNEQFF. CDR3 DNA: TGCAGCGACCGGTGGGGGGACCACAATGAGCAGTTCTTC.

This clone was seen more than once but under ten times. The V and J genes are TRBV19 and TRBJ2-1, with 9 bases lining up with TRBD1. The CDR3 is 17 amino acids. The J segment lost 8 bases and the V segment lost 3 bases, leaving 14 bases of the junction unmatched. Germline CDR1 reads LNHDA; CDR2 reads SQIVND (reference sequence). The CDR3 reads CASSMRFATGGLYEQFF. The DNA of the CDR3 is TGTGCCAGTAGTATGCGGTTTGCGACAGGGGGTTTATATGAGCAGTTCTTC.

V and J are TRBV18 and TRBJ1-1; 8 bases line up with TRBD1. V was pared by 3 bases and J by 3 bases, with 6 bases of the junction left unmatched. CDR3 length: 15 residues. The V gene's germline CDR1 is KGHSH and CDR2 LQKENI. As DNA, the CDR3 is TGTGCCAGCTCACCTTTCGAGACAGGGGACACTGAAGCTTTCTTT. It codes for CASSPFETGDTEAFF.

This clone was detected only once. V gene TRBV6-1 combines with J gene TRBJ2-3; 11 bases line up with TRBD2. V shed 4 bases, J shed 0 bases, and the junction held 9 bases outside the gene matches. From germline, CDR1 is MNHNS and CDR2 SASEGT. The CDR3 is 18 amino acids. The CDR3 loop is CASSATSGGVSSTDTQYF. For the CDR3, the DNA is TGTGCCAGCAGTGCAACTAGCGGGGGCGTCTCTAGCACAGATACGCAGTATTTT.

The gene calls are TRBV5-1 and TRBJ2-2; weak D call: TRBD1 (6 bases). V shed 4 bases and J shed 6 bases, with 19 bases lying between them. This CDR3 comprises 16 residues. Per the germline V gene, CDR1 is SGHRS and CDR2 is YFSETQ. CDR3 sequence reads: CASSPGSGVSPGELFF. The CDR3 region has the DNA TGCGCCAGCAGCCCCGGTTCAGGGGTCAGCCCCGGGGAGCTGTTTTTT.

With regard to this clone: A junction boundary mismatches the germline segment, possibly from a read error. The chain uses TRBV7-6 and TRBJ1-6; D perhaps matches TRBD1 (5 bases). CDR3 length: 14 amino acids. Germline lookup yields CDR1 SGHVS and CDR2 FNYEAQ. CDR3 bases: TGTGCCAGCAGATTAGACAGCACGAATTCACCCCTCCACTTT. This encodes CASRLDSTNSPLHF.

In nucleotides, the CDR3 is TGTGCCAGCAGCTCATCCCACAGGGGGCAAGGCTACACCTTC. Amino acids: CASSSSHRGQGYTF. The V gene is TRBV7-9, the J gene TRBJ1-2, with 9 positions matching TRBD1. The CDR3 contains 14 residues. The germline V gene has CDR1 SEHNR and CDR2 FQNEAQ (reference sequence). J lost 8 bases, V lost 4 bases, and 8 bases had no gene match.